These 14 T cell receptor beta chains were sequenced from one sample in a study of T cell responses to AZD1222 COVID-19 vaccine. Profiling relied on immunoSEQ multiplex PCR, and the TCRdb table lists in-frame clones only, not all of them. The data contain about 180,000 clones, around 90% of them singletons. Sequences were derived from peripheral blood, sampled 28 days after the second AZD1222 dose. The source is an adult who received the AZD1222 COVID-19 vaccine.

The V gene is TRBV6-6, the J gene TRBJ1-5; a weak D match, TRBD1 (6 bases). The CDR3 sequence is 13 residues long. Germline CDR1 is MNHNY and CDR2 is SVGAGI (reference sequence). The V end was cut by 6 bases, the J end by 2 bases, with 8 bases between. DNA for the CDR3: TGTGCCAGCAGATCAGGGGGCAATCAGCCCCAGCATTTT. This sequence encodes CASRSGGNQPQHF.

The chain carries TRBV7-9 and TRBJ2-2, with TRBD2 as a possible D gene (5 bases). Germline values: CDR1 SEHNR, CDR2 FQNEAQ (reference sequence). Trimming took off 7 bases at V and 6 bases at J, with 9 bases between the two ends. The CDR3 totals 12 residues. The CDR3 loop reads CASNRDSGELFF. In DNA form, the CDR3 reads TGTGCCAGCAATCGGGATTCCGGGGAGCTGTTTTTT.

This clone was observed a single time. V is TRBV5-1 and J is TRBJ2-1; D might be TRBD1 (6 bases). This CDR3 comprises 14 residues. Germline CDR1 reads SGHRS; CDR2 reads YFSETQ. Between the trimmed V and J ends, which lost 4 bases and 4 bases, there was a span of 12 bases. CDR3 protein: CASSPGQLYNEQFF. The CDR3 region has the DNA TGCGCCAGCAGCCCCGGACAGTTATACAATGAGCAGTTCTTC.

The genes are TRBV6-6 and TRBJ2-7; TRBD2 matches at 8 bases. Germline CDR1 MNHNY, CDR2 SVGAGI (reference sequence). Germline trimming cut 2 bases from V and 5 bases from J; bases unmatched to any gene: 11. The CDR3 covers 16 residues. The CDR3 DNA sequence: TGTGCCAGCAGTTACGTAGCGGGACGCGGTGTGGACGAGCAGTACTTC. Translated: CASSYVAGRGVDEQYF.

The chain combines TRBV6-2 or TRBV6-3 with TRBJ1-2; a weak D match, TRBD1 (5 bases). The CDR3 has 15 residues. Per germline, CDR1 MNHEY and CDR2 SVGEGT. The ends were cut back, 2 bases at V and 0 bases at J, with 10 bases in the middle. CDR3 in amino acids: CASSYRAGTNYGYTF. CDR3 coding DNA: TGTGCCAGCAGTTACAGGGCAGGGACTAACTATGGCTACACCTTC.

The chain couples TRBV3-1 (or the pseudogene TRBV3-2) to TRBJ2-3; the D is unclear. CDR3 length: 15 amino acids. Deletions cut 1 base from V and 4 bases from J, with 12 bases between. In germline, CDR1 is LGHDT, CDR2 YNNKEL (reference sequence). DNA of the CDR3: TGTGCCAGCAGCCAAGGGCCCAGTGAGTCAGATACGCAGTATTTT. This codes for CASSQGPSESDTQYF.

V and J are TRBV18 and TRBJ2-1; D tentatively fits TRBD1 or TRBD2 (5 bases each). CDR1 is KGHSH and CDR2 is LQKENI in the germline V gene. This CDR3 region has 16 residues. V was trimmed by 0 bases and J by 5 bases, leaving 14 bases between them. The CDR3 nucleotides are TGTGCCAGCTCACCACCGTATACCGGGACCAACAATGAGCAGTTCTTC. This codes for CASSPPYTGTNNEQFF.

The J gene is TRBJ1-4, the V gene TRBV7-2, with D possibly TRBD1 on 6 matching bases. The germline V gene encodes CDR1 SGHTA and CDR2 FQGNSA. Trimming took off 5 bases at V and 5 bases at J, with 12 bases between the two ends. This CDR3 comprises 14 residues. The CDR3 sequence is CASSRTVENEKLFF. CDR3 coding DNA: TGTGCCAGCAGCCGGACAGTAGAAAATGAAAAACTGTTTTTT.

This chain links TRBV19 with TRBJ1-5; D is perhaps TRBD1 (6 bases). CDR3 length equals 14 residues. In germline, CDR1 is LNHDA, CDR2 SQIVND (reference sequence). V lost 5 bases and J lost 4, with 12 bases in between. The CDR3 region is CASSLDRMNQPQHF. CDR3 coding DNA: TGTGCCAGTAGTCTCGACAGGATGAATCAGCCCCAGCATTTT.

This rearrangement joins TRBV9 to TRBJ1-3, with 8 bases lining up with TRBD1. The CDR3 runs to 15 residues. Trimming removed 5 bases from V and 3 bases from J; junction bases left unmatched: 7. Germline lookup yields CDR1 SGDLS and CDR2 YYNGEE. The CDR3 DNA is TGTGCCAGCAGTTCCCAGGGGGCGTTTGGAAACACCATATATTTT. It codes for CASSSQGAFGNTIYF.

This chain connects TRBV7-3 to TRBJ2-1, with a possible D match to TRBD2 (6 bases). This CDR3 comprises 14 residues. Germline V gene lookup returns CDR1 SGHTA and CDR2 FQGTGA. The V end was cut by 5 bases, the J end by 7 bases, with 15 bases between. Here the CDR3 reads CASSKTGTENEQFF. Here the CDR3 DNA reads TGTGCCAGCAGCAAAACCGGGACTGAAAATGAGCAGTTCTTC.

In this sample, this clone turned up a few times. J is TRBJ2-1 and V is TRBV7-2, with TRBD2 matching 11 bases. CDR3 length equals 16 residues. Germline lookup yields CDR1 SGHTA and CDR2 FQGNSA. With V trimmed by 4 bases and J by 4 bases, 6 bases remained unmatched. CDR3 residues: CASSSTSGSLYNEQFF. CDR3 DNA sequence: TGTGCCAGCAGCTCCACTAGCGGGAGTCTTTACAATGAGCAGTTCTTC.

The V gene is TRBV2, the J gene TRBJ1-6, with D maybe TRBD1 (5 bases). V was trimmed by 6 bases and J by 6 bases, leaving 15 bases between them. Germline assignment: CDR1 SNHLY and CDR2 FYNNEI. There are 15 residues in the CDR3. The CDR3 bases are TGTGCCAGCAGATACGTGGGGCAGAGTAATTCACCCCTCCACTTT. Protein: CASRYVGQSNSPLHF.

V usage is TRBV5-1 and J usage is TRBJ2-5, with D perhaps matching TRBD1 (6 bases). Germline V gene data show CDR1 as SGHRS and CDR2 as YFSETQ. CDR3 length equals 14 residues. V lost 5 bases and J lost 4, with 15 bases in between. This CDR3 is CASRKAEQGETQYF. In nucleotides, the CDR3 is TGCGCCAGCAGAAAAGCGGAACAGGGAGAGACCCAGTACTTC.